These T cell receptor beta chains were read from a single sample in a study of blood T cells in healthy people across ages. TCRdb re-called the 5' RACE reads with MiXCR, one entry per CDR3 protein. The sample includes hundreds of thousands of distinct CDR3 sequences, about 52% of them seen just once. Sample: blood. These receptors all stem from a woman aged 60 to 75 in good health. The conserved cysteine and the conserved F or W are not part of the CDR3 here.

TRBV6-6,TRBJ2-7,ASSYSMDRGNEQY
TRBV20-1,TRBJ1-4,SARDLQADYEKLF
TRBV7-3,TRBJ2-1,ASSISSGRDNEQF
TRBV6-1,TRBJ2-5,ASSQDYQETQY
TRBV5-1,TRBJ2-1,ASRVGGWNEQF
TRBV11-2,TRBJ2-1,ASSVGSKPYNEQF
TRBV20-1,TRBJ1-2,SARVQVNYGYT
TRBV18,TRBJ2-7,ASSPSGTLYGQY
TRBV10-3,.,AIMGDRGYHEQY
TRBV20-1,TRBJ2-5,SAMGTGLLETQY
TRBV5-1,TRBJ2-6,ASSVGSGVLSGANVLT
TRBV20-1,TRBJ2-1,SARLAGLPNEQF
TRBV5-1,TRBJ2-7,ASSYTGPYEQY
TRBV27,TRBJ2-1,ASSTTGSYDEQF
TRBV12-3/TRBV12-4,TRBJ2-5,ASSLMGLHWEQY
TRBV5-1,TRBJ1-1,ASSLEGGGRRTEAF
TRBV15,TRBJ1-1,ATSGLRINTEAF
TRBV28,TRBJ1-1,ASQVNTEAF
TRBV10-3,.,AISEGALPYNEQY
TRBV6-2/TRBV6-3,TRBJ1-4,ASSQSGTKLF
TRBV29-1,TRBJ2-3,SEETSGRAQGTDTQY
TRBV6-5,TRBJ1-4,ASSYALEKLF
TRBV6-1,TRBJ2-2,ASSEVKNTGELF
TRBV28,TRBJ1-2,AIGQLYGYT
TRBV12-3/TRBV12-4,TRBJ2-1,ASSRRTSGNTNEQF
TRBV10-3,TRBJ1-1,ATQRGTEAF
TRBV7-3,TRBJ1-2,ASSLVGTGDNGYT
TRBV3-1,TRBJ2-1,ASSQRTGLLVNEQF
TRBV20-1,TRBJ2-7,SARDSGRATNEQY
TRBV27,TRBJ2-1,ASSCVGYNEQF
TRBV4-3,TRBJ1-1,ASSQDGTGGGAEAF
TRBV7-9,TRBJ2-7,ASRQTSGREGYEQY
TRBV29-1,TRBJ2-6,SVVLAGGTGANVLT
TRBV3-1,TRBJ2-7,ASSRSPGGSYEQY
TRBV20-1,TRBJ1-2,SARQENYGYT
TRBV7-2,TRBJ2-7,ASSRKEDKLRDEQY
TRBV6-1,TRBJ1-2,ASSPERGQNYGYT
TRBV20-1,TRBJ2-1,SARGLGGTTYNEQF
TRBV28,TRBJ2-2,ASSLWAGERELF
TRBV29-1,TRBJ2-5,SVVGLAGVVEQY
TRBV4-3,TRBJ2-3,ASSQETADTDTQY
TRBV4-3,TRBJ1-6,ASSQVLGQPALH
TRBV12-3/TRBV12-4,TRBJ2-3,ASSYSGRADTQY
TRBV7-2,TRBJ2-1,ASSLALAGGNEQF
TRBV4-3,TRBJ2-7,ASSTQGFGEQY
TRBV2,TRBJ1-2,ASLRVDDDGYGYT
TRBV6-1,TRBJ2-1,ASTDSGDSYNEQF
TRBV6-2/TRBV6-3,TRBJ2-3,ASSYYGTDTQY
TRBV5-1,TRBJ1-2,ASREGQGNTGYT
TRBV6-5,TRBJ1-2,ASSDRDREHGYT
TRBV5-1,TRBJ2-4,ASSLGGSGTFGNIQY
TRBV7-9,TRBJ2-5,ASSPGGQQETQY
TRBV2,TRBJ1-6,ASRWTVNSPLH
TRBV2,TRBJ2-1,ASSENQGTYNEQF